This T cell receptor (beta chain) came from a study of blood T cell repertoires in COVID-19. Background on the study: Sites in the United States, Italy and Spain provided acute and convalescent COVID-19 samples.

Cohort allocation depended upon clinical history that participants reported. The germline V gene has CDR1 MGHRA and CDR2 YSYEKL. The CDR3 is 15 residues long. The J segment lost 4 bases and the V segment lost 4 bases, leaving 9 bases of the junction unmatched. Libraries were prepared by immunoSEQ multiplex PCR; TCRdb keeps only in-frame clonotypes and omits some of them. The table records under 300,000 clones, roughly 87% of them present only once. This clonotype originated in a woman in her 30s with acute COVID-19. Sequenced material: PBMCs or T cells enriched from blood (not recorded which). The chain couples TRBV4-1 to TRBJ1-2, with 7 bases matching TRBD1. The CDR3 nucleotides read TGCGCCAGCAGCCGGGCGGGACAGACCTCCTATGGCTACACCTTC. Its protein product is CASSRAGQTSYGYTF.